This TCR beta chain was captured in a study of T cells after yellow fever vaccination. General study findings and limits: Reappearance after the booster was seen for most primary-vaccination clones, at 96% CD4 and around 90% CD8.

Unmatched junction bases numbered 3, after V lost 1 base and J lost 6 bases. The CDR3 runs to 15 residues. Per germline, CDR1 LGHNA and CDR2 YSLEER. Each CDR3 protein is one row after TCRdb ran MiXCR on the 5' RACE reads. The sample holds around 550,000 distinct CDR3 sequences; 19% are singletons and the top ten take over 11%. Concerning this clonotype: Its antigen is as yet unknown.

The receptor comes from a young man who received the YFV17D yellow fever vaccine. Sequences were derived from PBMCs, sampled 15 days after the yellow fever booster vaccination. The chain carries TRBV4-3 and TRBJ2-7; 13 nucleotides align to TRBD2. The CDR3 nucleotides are TGCGCCAGCAGCCAAGGGACTAGCGGGAGTACCGAGCAGTACTTC. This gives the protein CASSQGTSGSTEQYF.